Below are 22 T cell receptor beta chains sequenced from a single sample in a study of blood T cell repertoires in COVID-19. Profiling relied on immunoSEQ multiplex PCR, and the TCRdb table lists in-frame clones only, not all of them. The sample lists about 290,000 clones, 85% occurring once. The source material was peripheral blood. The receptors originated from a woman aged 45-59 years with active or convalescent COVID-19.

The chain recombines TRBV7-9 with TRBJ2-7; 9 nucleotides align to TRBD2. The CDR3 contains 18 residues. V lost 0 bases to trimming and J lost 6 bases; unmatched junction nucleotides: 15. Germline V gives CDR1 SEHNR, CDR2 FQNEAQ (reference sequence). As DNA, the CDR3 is TGTGCCAGCAGCTTAGCGCTTGCTAGCGGGACCCCTCTTCCCGAGCAGTACTTC. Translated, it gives CASSLALASGTPLPEQYF.

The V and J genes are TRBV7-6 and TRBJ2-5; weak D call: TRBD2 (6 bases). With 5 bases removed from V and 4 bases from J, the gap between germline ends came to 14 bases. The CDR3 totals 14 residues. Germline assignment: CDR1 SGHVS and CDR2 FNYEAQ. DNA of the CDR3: TGTGCCAGCAGCCGGAGGGCCCAGGGAGAGACCCAGTACTTC. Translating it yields CASSRRAQGETQYF. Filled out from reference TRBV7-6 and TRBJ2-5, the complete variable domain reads GAGVSQSPRYKVTKRGQDVALRCDPISGHVSLYWYRQALGQGPEFLTYFNYEAQQDKSGLPNDRFSAERPEGSISTLTIQRTEQRDSAMYRCASSRRAQGETQYFGPGTRLLVL.

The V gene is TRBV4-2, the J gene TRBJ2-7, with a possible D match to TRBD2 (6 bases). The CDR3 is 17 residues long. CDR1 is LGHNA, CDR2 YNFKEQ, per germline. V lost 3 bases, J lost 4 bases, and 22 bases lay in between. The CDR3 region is CASSHSAAGRSGYEQYF. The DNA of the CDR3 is TGTGCCAGCAGCCACTCCGCCGCAGGGAGGTCGGGATACGAGCAGTACTTC.

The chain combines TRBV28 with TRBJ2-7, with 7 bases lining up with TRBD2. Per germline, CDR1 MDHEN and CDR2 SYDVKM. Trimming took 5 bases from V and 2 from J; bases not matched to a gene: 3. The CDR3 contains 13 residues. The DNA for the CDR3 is TGTGCCAGCAGTCGGGACTATACCTACGAGCAGTACTTC. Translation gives CASSRDYTYEQYF.

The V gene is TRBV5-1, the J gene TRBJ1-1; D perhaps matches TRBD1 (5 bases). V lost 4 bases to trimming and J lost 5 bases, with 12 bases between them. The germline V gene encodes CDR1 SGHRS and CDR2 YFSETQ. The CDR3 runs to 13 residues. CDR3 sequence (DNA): TGCGCCAGCAGCCCCGCAGGGTTAACTGAAGCTTTCTTT. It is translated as CASSPAGLTEAFF.

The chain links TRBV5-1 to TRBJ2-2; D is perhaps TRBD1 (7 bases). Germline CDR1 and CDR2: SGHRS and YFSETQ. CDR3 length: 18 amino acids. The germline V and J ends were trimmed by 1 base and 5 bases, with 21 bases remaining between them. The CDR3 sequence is CASSLRGGGGARTGELFF. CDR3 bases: TGCGCCAGCAGCTTGCGGGGCGGAGGGGGCGCGAGGACCGGGGAGCTGTTTTTT.

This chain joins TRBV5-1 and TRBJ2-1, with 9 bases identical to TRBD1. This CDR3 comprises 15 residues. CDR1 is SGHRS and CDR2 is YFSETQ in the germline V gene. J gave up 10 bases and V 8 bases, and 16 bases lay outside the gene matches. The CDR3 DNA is TGCGCCAGTAACGGAGGAGGACAGGGGTTTTTGGAGCAGTTCTTC. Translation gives CASNGGGQGFLEQFF.

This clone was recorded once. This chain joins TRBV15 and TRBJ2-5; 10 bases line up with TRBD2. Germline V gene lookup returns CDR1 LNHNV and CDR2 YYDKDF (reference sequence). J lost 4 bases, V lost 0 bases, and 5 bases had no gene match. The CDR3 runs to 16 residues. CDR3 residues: CATSRDRPSGGETQYF. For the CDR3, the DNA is TGTGCCACCAGCAGAGATAGACCTAGCGGGGGAGAGACCCAGTACTTC.

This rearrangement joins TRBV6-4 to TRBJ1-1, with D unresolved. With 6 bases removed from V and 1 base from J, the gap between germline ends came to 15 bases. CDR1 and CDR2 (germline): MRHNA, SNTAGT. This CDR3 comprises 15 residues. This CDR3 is CASSPRSSTNTEAFF. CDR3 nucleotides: TGTGCCAGCAGCCCGAGGTCGAGTACGAACACTGAAGCTTTCTTT.

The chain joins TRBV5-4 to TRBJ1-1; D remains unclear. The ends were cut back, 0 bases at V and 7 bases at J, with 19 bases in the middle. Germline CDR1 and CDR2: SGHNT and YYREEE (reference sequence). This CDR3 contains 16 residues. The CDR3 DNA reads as TGTGCCAGCAGCTTGGGAGCGGTCCTTCGGGAGGGTGAAGCTTTCTTT. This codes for CASSLGAVLREGEAFF.

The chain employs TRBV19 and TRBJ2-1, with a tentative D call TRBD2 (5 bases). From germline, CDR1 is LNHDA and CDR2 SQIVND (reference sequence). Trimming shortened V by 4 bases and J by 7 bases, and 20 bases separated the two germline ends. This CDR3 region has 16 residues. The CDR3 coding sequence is TGTGCCAGTAGTAAAGCCGGGGATGGAGCTCGGAATGAGCAGTTCTTC. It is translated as CASSKAGDGARNEQFF.

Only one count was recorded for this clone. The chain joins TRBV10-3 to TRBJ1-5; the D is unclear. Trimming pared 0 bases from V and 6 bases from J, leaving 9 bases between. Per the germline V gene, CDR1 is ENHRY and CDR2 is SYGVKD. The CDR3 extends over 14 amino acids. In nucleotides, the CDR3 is TGTGCCATCAGTGAGTCCGTTCCCGGTCAGCCCCAGCATTTT. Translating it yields CAISESVPGQPQHF.

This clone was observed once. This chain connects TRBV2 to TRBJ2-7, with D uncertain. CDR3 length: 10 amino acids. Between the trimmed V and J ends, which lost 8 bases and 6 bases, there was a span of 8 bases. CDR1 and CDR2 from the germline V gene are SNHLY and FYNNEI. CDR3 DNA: TGTGCCAGCGGCCTCCGCGAGCAGTACTTC. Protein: CASGLREQYF.

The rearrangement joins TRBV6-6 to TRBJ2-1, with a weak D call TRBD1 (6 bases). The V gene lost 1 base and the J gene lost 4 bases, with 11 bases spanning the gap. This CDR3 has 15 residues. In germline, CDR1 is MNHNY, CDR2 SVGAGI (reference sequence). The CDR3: CASSYLRGGYNEQFF. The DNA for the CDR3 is TGTGCCAGCAGTTACTTGCGAGGGGGTTACAATGAGCAGTTCTTC.

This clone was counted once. CDR3 sequence: CASSEHEGAGGYTF. The CDR3 DNA reads TGCGCCAGCAGTGAGCACGAGGGGGCGGGTGGCTACACCTTC. The genes are TRBV10-2 and TRBJ1-2; 7 nucleotides line up with TRBD1. With V trimmed by 2 bases and J by 7 bases, 7 bases remained unmatched. The V gene's germline CDR1 is WSHSY and CDR2 SAAADI. The CDR3 spans 14 residues.

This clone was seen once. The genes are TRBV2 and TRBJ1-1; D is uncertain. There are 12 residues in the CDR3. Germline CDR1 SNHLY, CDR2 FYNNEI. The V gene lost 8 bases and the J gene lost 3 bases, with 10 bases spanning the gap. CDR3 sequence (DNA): TGTGCCAGCGGAGAAATCCACACTGAAGCTTTCTTT. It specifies CASGEIHTEAFF.

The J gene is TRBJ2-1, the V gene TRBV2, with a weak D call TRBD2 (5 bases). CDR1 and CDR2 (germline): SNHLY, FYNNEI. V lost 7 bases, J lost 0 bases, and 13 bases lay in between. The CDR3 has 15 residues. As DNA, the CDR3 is TGTGCCAGCAACGAGCGGAGCAGCTCCTACAATGAGCAGTTCTTC. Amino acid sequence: CASNERSSSYNEQFF.

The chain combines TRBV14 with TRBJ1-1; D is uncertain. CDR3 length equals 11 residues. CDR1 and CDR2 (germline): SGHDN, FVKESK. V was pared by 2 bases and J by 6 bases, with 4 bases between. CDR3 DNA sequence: TGTGCCAGCAGCCAACTTTCTGAAGCTTTCTTT. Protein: CASSQLSEAFF. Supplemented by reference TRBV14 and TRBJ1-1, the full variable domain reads EAGVTQFPSHSVIEKGQTVTLRCDPISGHDNLYWYRRVMGKEIKFLLHFVKESKQDESGMPNNRFLAERTGGTYSTLKVQPAELEDSGVYFCASSQLSEAFFGQGTRLTVV.

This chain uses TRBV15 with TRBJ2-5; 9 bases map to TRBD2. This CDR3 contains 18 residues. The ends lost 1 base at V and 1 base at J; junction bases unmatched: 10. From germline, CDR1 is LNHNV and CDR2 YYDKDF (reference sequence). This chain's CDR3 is CATSRGRRGGRAQETQYF. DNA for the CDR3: TGTGCCACCAGCAGAGGGAGAAGAGGCGGGAGGGCCCAAGAGACCCAGTACTTC.

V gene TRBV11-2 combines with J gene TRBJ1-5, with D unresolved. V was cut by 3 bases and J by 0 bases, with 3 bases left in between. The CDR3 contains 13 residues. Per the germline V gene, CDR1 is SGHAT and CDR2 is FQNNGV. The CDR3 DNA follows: TGTGCCAGCAGCTTTAATAGCAATCAGCCCCAGCATTTT. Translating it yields CASSFNSNQPQHF.

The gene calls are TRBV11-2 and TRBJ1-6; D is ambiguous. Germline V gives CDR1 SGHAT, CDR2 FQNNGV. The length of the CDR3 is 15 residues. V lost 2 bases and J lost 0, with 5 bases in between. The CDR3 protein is CASSLISSYNSPLHF. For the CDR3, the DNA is TGTGCCAGCAGCTTAATCAGCTCCTATAATTCACCCCTCCACTTT.

The CDR3 spells CASSLALGLAGVDTQYF. The CDR3, as DNA: TGTGCCAGCAGCTTAGCTTTGGGACTAGCGGGAGTGGATACGCAGTATTTT. This chain uses TRBV7-6 with TRBJ2-3; 14 bases align to TRBD2. The length of the CDR3 is 17 residues. Losses at the gene ends were 0 bases for V and 6 bases for J; bases not matched to a gene: 5. The germline V gene encodes CDR1 SGHVS and CDR2 FNYEAQ.